What follows describes a single T cell receptor (beta chain). The data belong to a study of blood T cell repertoires in COVID-19. As for the study in general: PBMCs, B-cell-depleted T cells, or T cells provided the cDNA or gDNA that made up the material.

CDR1 is MNHEY and CDR2 is SMNVEV in the germline V gene (reference sequence). J was trimmed by 0 bases and V by 5 bases; bases with no gene match: 3. This CDR3 region has 14 residues. Authors' processing steps: Amplifying reference gene primers gave estimates of nucleated cell counts. This table comes from immunoSEQ multiplex PCR, and its TCRdb copy is limited to in-frame clones, with some not included. Clone size and the V and J calls come from that table; the DNA yielded D and trimming. The data show over 250,000 clones, around nine tenths seen once. Which cohort a participant joined came from the clinical history participants gave.

The TCR sequence derives from a woman between 18 and 29 years old who had recovered from COVID-19. The sample taken for sequencing was PBMCs or T cells enriched from blood (not recorded which). The chain has TRBV27 and TRBJ1-1; 7 nucleotides match TRBD1. CDR3 sequence: CASSVTGLNTEAFF. As DNA, the CDR3 is TGTGCCAGCAGTGTGACAGGGCTGAACACTGAAGCTTTCTTT.